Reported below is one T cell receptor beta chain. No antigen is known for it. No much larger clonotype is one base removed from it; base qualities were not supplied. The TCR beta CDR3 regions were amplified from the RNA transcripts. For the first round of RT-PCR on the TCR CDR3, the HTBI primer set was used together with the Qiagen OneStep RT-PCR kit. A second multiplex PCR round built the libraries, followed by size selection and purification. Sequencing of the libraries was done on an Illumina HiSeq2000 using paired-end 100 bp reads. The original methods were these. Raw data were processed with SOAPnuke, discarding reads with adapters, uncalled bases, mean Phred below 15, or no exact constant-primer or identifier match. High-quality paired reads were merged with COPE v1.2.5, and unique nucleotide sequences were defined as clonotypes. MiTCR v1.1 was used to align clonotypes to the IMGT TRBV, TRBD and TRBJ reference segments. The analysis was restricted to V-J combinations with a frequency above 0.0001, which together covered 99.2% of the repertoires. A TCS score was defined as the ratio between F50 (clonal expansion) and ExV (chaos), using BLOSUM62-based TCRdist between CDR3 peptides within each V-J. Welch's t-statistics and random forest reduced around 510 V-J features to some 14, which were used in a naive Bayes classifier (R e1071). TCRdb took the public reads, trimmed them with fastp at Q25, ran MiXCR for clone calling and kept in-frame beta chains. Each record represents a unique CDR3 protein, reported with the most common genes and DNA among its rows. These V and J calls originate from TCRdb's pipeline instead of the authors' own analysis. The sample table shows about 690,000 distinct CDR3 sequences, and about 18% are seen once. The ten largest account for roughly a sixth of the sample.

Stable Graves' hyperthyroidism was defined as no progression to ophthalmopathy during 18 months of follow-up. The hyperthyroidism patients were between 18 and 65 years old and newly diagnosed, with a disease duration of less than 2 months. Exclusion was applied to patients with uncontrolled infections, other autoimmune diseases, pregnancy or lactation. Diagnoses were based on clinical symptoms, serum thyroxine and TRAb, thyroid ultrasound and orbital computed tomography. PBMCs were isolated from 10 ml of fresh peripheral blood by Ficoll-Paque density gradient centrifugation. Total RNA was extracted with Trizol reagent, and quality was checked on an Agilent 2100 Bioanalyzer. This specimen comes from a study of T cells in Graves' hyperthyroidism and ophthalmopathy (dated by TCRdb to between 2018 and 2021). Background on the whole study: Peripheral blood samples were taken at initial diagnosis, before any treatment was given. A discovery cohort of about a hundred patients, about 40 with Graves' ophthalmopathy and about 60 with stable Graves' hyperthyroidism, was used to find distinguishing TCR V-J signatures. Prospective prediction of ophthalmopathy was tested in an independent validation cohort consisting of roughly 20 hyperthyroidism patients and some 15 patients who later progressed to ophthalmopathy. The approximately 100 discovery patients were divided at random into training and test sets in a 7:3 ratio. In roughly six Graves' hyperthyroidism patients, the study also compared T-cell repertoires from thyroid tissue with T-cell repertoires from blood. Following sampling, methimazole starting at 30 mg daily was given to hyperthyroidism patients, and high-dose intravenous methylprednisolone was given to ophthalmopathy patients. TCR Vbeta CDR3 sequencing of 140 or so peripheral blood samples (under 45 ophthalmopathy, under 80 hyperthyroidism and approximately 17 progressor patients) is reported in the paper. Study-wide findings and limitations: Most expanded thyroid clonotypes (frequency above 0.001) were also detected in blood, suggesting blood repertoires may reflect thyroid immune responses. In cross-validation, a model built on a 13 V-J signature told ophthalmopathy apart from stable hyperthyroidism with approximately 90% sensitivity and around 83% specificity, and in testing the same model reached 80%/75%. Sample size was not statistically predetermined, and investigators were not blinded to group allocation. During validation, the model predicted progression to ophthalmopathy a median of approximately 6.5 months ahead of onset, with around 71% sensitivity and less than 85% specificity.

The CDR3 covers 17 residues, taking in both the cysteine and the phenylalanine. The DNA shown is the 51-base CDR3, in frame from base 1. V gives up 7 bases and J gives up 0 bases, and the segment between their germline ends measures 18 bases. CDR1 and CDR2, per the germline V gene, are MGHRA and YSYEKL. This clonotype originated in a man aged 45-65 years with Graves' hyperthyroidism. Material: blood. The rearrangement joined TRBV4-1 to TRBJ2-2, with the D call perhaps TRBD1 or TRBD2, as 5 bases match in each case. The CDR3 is CASKGGSGTANTGELFF. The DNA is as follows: TGCGCCAGCAAAGGTGGCTCCGGGACGGCGAACACCGGGGAGCTGTTTTTT.